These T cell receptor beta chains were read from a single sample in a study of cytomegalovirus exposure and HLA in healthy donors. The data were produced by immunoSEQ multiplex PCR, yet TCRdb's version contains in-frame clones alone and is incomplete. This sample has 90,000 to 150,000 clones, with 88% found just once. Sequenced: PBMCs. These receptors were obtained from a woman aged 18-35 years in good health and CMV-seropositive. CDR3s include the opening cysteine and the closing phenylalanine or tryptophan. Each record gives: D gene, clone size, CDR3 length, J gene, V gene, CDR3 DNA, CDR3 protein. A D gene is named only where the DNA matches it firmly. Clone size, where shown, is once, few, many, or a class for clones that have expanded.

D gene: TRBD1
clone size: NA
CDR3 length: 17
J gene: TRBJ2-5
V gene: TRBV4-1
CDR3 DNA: TGCGCCAGCAGCCAAGATAGGGGGCAGACCGAGAGAGAGACCCAGTACTTC
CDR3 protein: CASSQDRGQTERETQYF

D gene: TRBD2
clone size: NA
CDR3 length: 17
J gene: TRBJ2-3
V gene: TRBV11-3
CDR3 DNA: TGTGCCAGCAGCTTGGGGGTGCGGGAGGGCCTAACAGATACGCAGTATTTT
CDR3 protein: CASSLGVREGLTDTQYF

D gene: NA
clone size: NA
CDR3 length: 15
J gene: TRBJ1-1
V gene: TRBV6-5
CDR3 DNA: TGTGCCAGCAGTTACTTTCGGGAGCCTCGCTCTGAAGCTTTCTTT
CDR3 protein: CASSYFREPRSEAFF

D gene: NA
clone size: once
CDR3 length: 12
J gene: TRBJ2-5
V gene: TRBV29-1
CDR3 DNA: TGCAGCGTTGCAGATTCCAGAGAGACCCAGTACTTC
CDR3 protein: CSVADSRETQYF

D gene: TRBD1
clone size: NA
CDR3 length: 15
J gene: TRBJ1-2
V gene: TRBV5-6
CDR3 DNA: TGTGCCAGCAGCTTGGTCGGACAGGCCGATTATGGCTACACCTTC
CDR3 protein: CASSLVGQADYGYTF

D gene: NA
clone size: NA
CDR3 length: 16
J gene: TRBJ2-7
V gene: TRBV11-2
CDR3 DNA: TGTGCCAGCAGCTTCGACCCGGTTGCGGGACCTCGGGAGCAGTACTTC
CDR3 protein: CASSFDPVAGPREQYF

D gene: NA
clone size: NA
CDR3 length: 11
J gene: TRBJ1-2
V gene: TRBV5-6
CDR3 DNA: TGTGCCAGCAGGCGGTCGAGTGGCTACACCTTC
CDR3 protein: CASRRSSGYTF

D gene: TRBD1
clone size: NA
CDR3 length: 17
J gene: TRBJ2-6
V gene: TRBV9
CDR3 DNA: TGTGCCAGCAGCGTAGACAGGGGGCGCTCTGGGGCCAACGTCCTGACTTTC
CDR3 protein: CASSVDRGRSGANVLTF

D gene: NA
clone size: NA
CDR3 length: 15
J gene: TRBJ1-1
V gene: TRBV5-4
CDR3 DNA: TGTGCCAGCAGCTTGGGCGGGGGTCGGGACACTGAAGCTTTCTTT
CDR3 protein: CASSLGGGRDTEAFF

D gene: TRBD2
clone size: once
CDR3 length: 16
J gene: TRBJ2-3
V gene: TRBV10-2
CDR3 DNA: TGCGCCAGCTTAGATCGACTAGCGACCTTGGCAGATACGCAGTATTTT
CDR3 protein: CASLDRLATLADTQYF

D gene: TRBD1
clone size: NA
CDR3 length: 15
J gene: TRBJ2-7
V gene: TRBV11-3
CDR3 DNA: TGTGCCAGCAGCTTTAAGGGACAGAGGCCCTACGAGCAGTACTTC
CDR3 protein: CASSFKGQRPYEQYF

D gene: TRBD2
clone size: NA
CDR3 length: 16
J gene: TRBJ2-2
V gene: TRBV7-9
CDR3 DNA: TGTGCCAGCAGCATAACTAGCGGGGCCCACCCCGGGGAGCTGTTTTTT
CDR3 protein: CASSITSGAHPGELFF

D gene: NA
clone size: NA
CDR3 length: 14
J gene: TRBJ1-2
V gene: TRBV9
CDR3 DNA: TGTGCCAGCAGCGAGAGAAGAACAGGTCATGGCTACACCTTC
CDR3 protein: CASSERRTGHGYTF

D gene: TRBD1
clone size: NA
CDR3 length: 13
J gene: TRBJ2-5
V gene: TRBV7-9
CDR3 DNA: TGTGCCAGCACCCGGGACAGACGTGGGACCCAGTACTTC
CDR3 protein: CASTRDRRGTQYF

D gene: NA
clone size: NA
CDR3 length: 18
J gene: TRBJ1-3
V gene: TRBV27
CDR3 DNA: TGTGCCAGCAGTTTAGGGTCGGGCGGGGAGTCCTCTGGAAACACCATATATTTT
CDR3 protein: CASSLGSGGESSGNTIYF

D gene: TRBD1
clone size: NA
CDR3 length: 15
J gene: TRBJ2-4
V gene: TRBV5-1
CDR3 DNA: TGCGCCAGCAGCCCGGAGACAGGGGTTAGGAACATTCAGTACTTC
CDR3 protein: CASSPETGVRNIQYF

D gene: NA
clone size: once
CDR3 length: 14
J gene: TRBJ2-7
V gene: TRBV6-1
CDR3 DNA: TGTGCCAGCAACCTTAGCGGATCCTCCTACGAGCAGTACTTC
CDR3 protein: CASNLSGSSYEQYF

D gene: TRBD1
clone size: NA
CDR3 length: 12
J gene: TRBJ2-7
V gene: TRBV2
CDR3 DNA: TGTGCCAGCAAGGGGACAGGGGTAGAGCAGTACTTC
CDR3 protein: CASKGTGVEQYF